This T cell receptor (beta chain) was sequenced in a study of blood T cells in healthy people across ages. Study-level findings and limits: Across the age range, TCR beta diversity per million T cells fell in a roughly linear way. CMV status of donors was not determined, possibly confounding expanded clonotype changes.

It was with a sample-barcoded 5' primer and a J-beta primer mix that a second PCR of about 7 to 12 cycles was run. MiXCR, run by TCRdb on the 5' RACE reads, gives a single entry per CDR3 protein. The sample carries about 1.5 million distinct CDR3 sequences, approximately 43% recorded once. Trimming shortened V by 7 bases and J by 0 bases, and 13 bases separated the two germline ends. The CDR3 length is 14 residues. Germline assignment: CDR1 SQVTM and CDR2 ANQGSEA. This clonotype was detected only a few times. The antigen remains undetermined. This receptor was identified in a woman between 18 and 29 years old in good health. This sequence joins TRBV29-1 and TRBJ1-5; the D gene is possibly TRBD1 (6 bases). What was sequenced was blood. The CDR3 region has the DNA TGCAGCGAAGGGACATGGTATAGCAATCAGCCCCAGCATTTT. Protein: CSEGTWYSNQPQHF.